These T cell receptor beta chains were read from a single sample in a study of cytomegalovirus exposure and HLA in healthy donors. This table comes from immunoSEQ multiplex PCR, and its TCRdb copy is limited to in-frame clones, with some not included. Here the sample spans about 98,000 clones, under 85% being singletons. The material sequenced was PBMCs. These receptors came from a female donor in good health and CMV-seropositive. The CDR3 runs from the conserved cysteine through the conserved F or W. A D gene is named only where the DNA matches it firmly. Only part of the rows carry a size: once, few, many, or a class if the clone is expanded.

TRBJ1-1 | TRBV20-1 | NA | NA | TGCAGTGCCGATGGGCCAGGTGAAGCTTTCTTT | CSADGPGEAFF
TRBJ2-7 | TRBV12-5 | NA | NA | TGTGCTAGTGGTTTGATCCGGGCGGGAGAGCAGTACTTC | CASGLIRAGEQYF
TRBJ1-1 | TRBV15 | NA | NA | TGTGCCACCAGCAGAGAGGCCATGAACACTGAAGCTTTCTTT | CATSREAMNTEAFF
TRBJ2-7 | TRBV7-2 | NA | NA | TGTGCCAGCAGCTTAGGCGGGCAGACCTACGAGCAGTACTTC | CASSLGGQTYEQYF
TRBJ2-7 | TRBV28 | TRBD2 | NA | TGTGCCAGCAGTTTACTGAGCGGGAGGTATGAGCAGTACTTC | CASSLLSGRYEQYF
TRBJ1-5 | TRBV27 | NA | once | TGTGCCAGCTCTCGTGGCAATCAGCCCCAGCATTTT | CASSRGNQPQHF
TRBJ2-5 | TRBV28 | TRBD2 | once | TGTGCCAGCAGTCCGAGCGGGGAAGAGACCCAGTACTTC | CASSPSGEETQYF
TRBJ1-1 | TRBV7-6 | NA | NA | TGTGCCAGCAGCTTACTTGTGCGGACTGAAGCTTTCTTT | CASSLLVRTEAFF
TRBJ1-1 | TRBV7-9 | NA | few | TGTGCCAGCAGCTTAATCGTGCAGGGAATCAATGAAGCTTTCTTT | CASSLIVQGINEAFF
TRBJ1-6 | TRBV9 | TRBD1 | NA | TGTGCCAGCAGCGCACATACAGGGGGTAATCATTCACCCCTCCACTTT | CASSAHTGGNHSPLHF
TRBJ2-3 | TRBV19 | TRBD1 | once | TGTGCCAGTAGCCGTGGACAGGGGGGAGATACGCAGTATTTT | CASSRGQGGDTQYF
TRBJ2-7 | TRBV7-2 | TRBD2 | once | TGTGCCAGCAGCTTAGTGACTAGCGGTACCTCCTACGAGCAGTACTTC | CASSLVTSGTSYEQYF
TRBJ2-7 | TRBV19 | NA | NA | TGTGCCAGTAGTGAGTCGGGACACTACTACGAGCAGTACTTC | CASSESGHYYEQYF
TRBJ2-1 | TRBV10-1 | NA | NA | TGCGCCAGCAGTGATGGCAGGGTTAATGAGCAGTTCTTC | CASSDGRVNEQFF
TRBJ2-7 | TRBV19 | NA | NA | TGTGCCAGTAGTATCGACGGGTGCGAGCAGTACTTC | CASSIDGCEQYF
TRBJ1-3 | TRBV21-1 | NA | NA | TGTGCCAGCAGCAAAGCGGGACAGGGGGGCGGAAACACCATATATTTT | CASSKAGQGGGNTIYF
TRBJ2-1 | TRBV11-1 | TRBD2 | few | TGTGCCAGCAGCTTAGCGCGGGGACTAGCGGAATACAATGAGCAGTTCTTC | CASSLARGLAEYNEQFF
TRBJ1-5 | TRBV6-5 | NA | few | TGTGCCAGCAGGGCAGGGGAGAGGCAGCCCCAGCATTTT | CASRAGERQPQHF
TRBJ1-4 | TRBV6-5 | NA | NA | TGTGCCAGCAGTTATGGGCAGGGTGTTAATGAAAAACTGTTTTTT | CASSYGQGVNEKLFF
TRBJ2-7 | TRBV6-5 | NA | NA | TGTGCCAGCAGTTCGTCAGGTTACGAGCAGTACTTC | CASSSSGYEQYF
TRBJ2-1 | TRBV9 | NA | NA | TGTGCCAGCAGCGCGCCCCCCTGGGCCCTCGACTCCTACAATGAGCAGTTCTTC | CASSAPPWALDSYNEQFF
TRBJ1-5 | TRBV7-9 | NA | NA | TGTGCCAGCAGCGCCTGGGGGGGGGTGAGTAGTCAGCCCCAGCATTTT | CASSAWGGVSSQPQHF
TRBJ2-3 | TRBV7-9 | NA | NA | TGTGCCAGCAGCTTTACCGGGGTGAGGGTGGATACGCAGTATTTT | CASSFTGVRVDTQYF
TRBJ1-1 | TRBV19 | NA | NA | TGTGCCAGTAGGAGACAGATAAACACTGAAGCTTTCTTT | CASRRQINTEAFF
TRBJ2-1 | TRBV10-1 | NA | NA | TGCGCCAGCAGTGGACAGTCTTACAATGAGCAGTTCTTC | CASSGQSYNEQFF
TRBJ1-3 | TRBV6-1 | NA | NA | TGTGCCAGCAGATACGGGGAGCTCTCTGGAAACACCATATATTTT | CASRYGELSGNTIYF
TRBJ1-1 | TRBV19 | NA | NA | TGTGCCACCAAACAGAACACTGAAGCTTTCTTT | CATKQNTEAFF
TRBJ2-7 | TRBV28 | TRBD2 | NA | TGTGCCAGCAGGGGGGACAGGGGACTAGCGGGAGGGCGCTACGAGCAGTACTTC | CASRGDRGLAGGRYEQYF
TRBJ2-7 | TRBV2 | NA | NA | TGTGCCAGCAGTGAGACAGGAGCCTACGAGCAGTACTTC | CASSETGAYEQYF
TRBJ2-7 | TRBV20-1 | NA | NA | TGCAGTGCTCGAGAGACGAGGGAGCAGTACTTC | CSARETREQYF
TRBJ1-2 | TRBV28 | NA | NA | TGTGCCAGCAGTGCCCCGGACAAGCCCTATGGCTACACCTTC | CASSAPDKPYGYTF
TRBJ2-7 | TRBV25-1 | TRBD1 | NA | TGTGCCAGCAGTGATACTGGGACAGGACCTGGAACCCCCCACGAGCAGTACTTC | CASSDTGTGPGTPHEQYF
TRBJ2-7 | TRBV10-3 | NA | NA | TGTGCCATCAGGAACGTACTGTCCTACGAGCAGTACTTC | CAIRNVLSYEQYF
TRBJ1-6 | TRBV6-5 | NA | NA | TGTGCCAGCGCCGTGGCAGGGGATTCACCCCTCCACTTT | CASAVAGDSPLHF
TRBJ2-7 | TRBV2 | TRBD2 | NA | TGTGCCAGCAGTCCCACTAGCGGCCTCTCCTACGAGCAGTACTTC | CASSPTSGLSYEQYF
TRBJ1-2 | TRBV29-1 | TRBD1 | few | TGCAGCGTCTTACAGGGGAGCCTTGAGGGCTACACCTTC | CSVLQGSLEGYTF
TRBJ1-1 | TRBV28 | NA | few | TGTGCCAGCAGAGCGGGACGAACGAACACTGAAGCTTTCTTT | CASRAGRTNTEAFF
TRBJ1-2 | TRBV10-2 | TRBD1 | NA | TGCGCCAGCAATGACAGGGTGGGTTATGGCTACACCTTC | CASNDRVGYGYTF
TRBJ1-1 | TRBV6-1 | NA | NA | TGTGCCAGCAGTGATGGGTTGCGGGTGAACACTGAAGCTTTCTTT | CASSDGLRVNTEAFF
TRBJ1-3 | TRBV28 | NA | few | TGTGCCAGCATCATAAACGGGGGAAACACCATATATTTT | CASIINGGNTIYF
TRBJ1-2 | TRBV11-2 | NA | NA | TGTGCCAGCAGCTTAGAGTTCTTCTCGATCGGCACCTTC | CASSLEFFSIGTF